These 29 T cell receptor beta chains were sequenced from one sample in a study of T-cell memory formation after mild COVID-19. TCRdb re-analysed the 5' RACE reads in MiXCR, keeping a single row per CDR3 protein. This table holds roughly 510,000 distinct CDR3 sequences, 17% found once. Sample: PBMCs or a T cell subset sorted from them (not recorded which). The receptor source for this set is an adult woman who had mild COVID-19 (a few samples of this study predate the infection). Cell type and time point are not known.

This clonotype was recorded a few times. The rearrangement uses TRBV18 and TRBJ1-1; no reliable D call. The V gene lost 1 base and the J gene lost 7 bases, with 13 bases spanning the gap. The CDR3 spans 14 residues. CDR1 and CDR2 from the germline V gene are KGHSH and LQKENI. Here the CDR3 reads CASSPQDGGFEAFF. CDR3 nucleotides: TGTGCCAGCTCACCACAGGACGGCGGTTTTGAAGCTTTCTTT.

V is TRBV14 and J is TRBJ2-1; 10 positions agree with TRBD2. The CDR3 contains 16 residues. In germline, CDR1 is SGHDN, CDR2 FVKESK. The trim removed 4 bases at V and 3 bases at J, leaving 6 bases unmatched. This CDR3 reads CASSPLAGALYNEQFF. DNA of the CDR3: TGTGCCAGCAGCCCCCTAGCGGGAGCGCTCTACAATGAGCAGTTCTTC.

V gene TRBV24-1 combines with J gene TRBJ2-3; TRBD2 is a possible D gene (6 bases). CDR1 and CDR2 from the germline V gene are KGHDR and SFDVKD. Trimming pared 1 base from V and 2 bases from J, leaving 15 bases between. The CDR3 totals 17 residues. The CDR3 loop is CATSDLSGGIHTDTQYF. Here the CDR3 DNA reads TGTGCCACCAGTGATTTAAGTGGGGGGATCCACACAGATACGCAGTATTTT.

This sequence joins TRBV7-8 and TRBJ2-2; the D gene could be TRBD1 or TRBD2 (6 bases each). Germline-derived CDR1 and CDR2 are SGHVS and FQNEAQ. The CDR3 has 15 residues. Trimming cost V 6 bases and J 6 bases, with 17 bases left between them. The CDR3: CASSSTRGHAGELFF. DNA for the CDR3: TGTGCCAGCAGTTCTACCCGGGGGCACGCCGGGGAGCTGTTTTTT. Full variable domain (remainder filled in from reference TRBV7-8 and TRBJ2-2): GAGVSQSPRYKVAKRGQDVALRCDPISGHVSLFWYQQALGQGPEFLTYFQNEAQLDKSGLPSDRFFAERPEGSVSTLKIQRTQQEDSAVYLCASSSTRGHAGELFFGEGSRLTVL.

The genes are TRBV7-9 and TRBJ2-6; TRBD2 might be the D (6 bases). Germline lookup yields CDR1 SEHNR and CDR2 FQNEAQ (reference sequence). The CDR3 has 16 residues. V was clipped by 9 bases and J by 3 bases, with 18 bases between them. The CDR3 loop is CARSDAGLGGANVLTF. The CDR3 coding sequence is TGTGCCAGATCCGACGCGGGGTTAGGTGGGGCCAACGTCCTGACTTTC.

This chain connects TRBV6-5 to TRBJ2-7; D is undetermined. The CDR3 length is 15 residues. Germline V lookup: CDR1 MNHEY, CDR2 SVGAGI. The V end was cut by 2 bases, the J end by 3 bases, with 14 bases between. The CDR3 reads CASSYASWGYYEQYF. CDR3 DNA sequence: TGTGCCAGCAGTTACGCTTCTTGGGGATACTACGAGCAGTACTTC.

The CDR3 spells CASTPGRLRGLGYGYTF. The CDR3 nucleotides read TGTGCCAGCACCCCAGGCCGCTTGCGGGGGCTGGGCTATGGCTACACCTTC. This sequence joins TRBV6-2 or TRBV6-3 and TRBJ1-2, with a tentative D call TRBD1 (6 bases). This CDR3 region has 17 residues. CDR1 MNHEY and CDR2 SVGEGT come from the germline V gene. Deletions cut 7 bases from V and 4 bases from J, with 25 bases between.

CDR3 nucleotides: TGTGCCAGCAGCACCGGCCCGCGGGACAGATTTTACGAGCAGTACTTC. Its translation is CASSTGPRDRFYEQYF. The chain couples TRBV7-9 to TRBJ2-7; D possibly corresponds to TRBD1 (7 bases). The germline CDR1 and CDR2 sequences are SEHNR and FQNEAQ (reference sequence). The CDR3 covers 16 residues. The ends were cut back, 5 bases at V and 4 bases at J, with 21 bases in the middle.

The chain is built from TRBV7-2 and TRBJ1-2; 10 bases are shared with TRBD1. V shed 3 bases and J 6 bases; nucleotides not matched to a gene: 4. This CDR3 region has 14 residues. Germline V gene lookup returns CDR1 SGHTA and CDR2 FQGNSA. The CDR3 DNA is TGTGCCAGCAGCTTCCTCGGGACAGGGGATGGCTACACCTTC. It is translated as CASSFLGTGDGYTF.

This clonotype appeared a few times. The chain joins TRBV20-1 to TRBJ2-1; D is perhaps TRBD2 (5 bases). V lost 1 base, J lost 0 bases, and 7 bases lay in between. This CDR3 is built from 14 residues. Per germline, CDR1 DFQATT and CDR2 SNEGSKA (reference sequence). The CDR3 is CSARAGYSYNEQFF. CDR3 nucleotide sequence: TGCAGTGCTAGAGCGGGATACTCCTACAATGAGCAGTTCTTC.

This chain joins TRBV20-1 and TRBJ2-1; 9 positions match TRBD2. This CDR3 is built from 16 residues. Germline V gene data show CDR1 as DFQATT and CDR2 as SNEGSKA (reference sequence). J lost 3 bases, V lost 0 bases, and 6 bases had no gene match. For the CDR3, the DNA is TGCAGTGCTAGAGACCGTTTAGCGGGGGACTACAATGAGCAGTTCTTC. This encodes CSARDRLAGDYNEQFF.

J is TRBJ2-7 and V is TRBV7-2, with 14 bases that match TRBD2. Germline V gene sequence: CDR1 SGHTA, CDR2 FQGNSA. Unmatched junction bases numbered 16, after V lost 5 bases and J lost 7 bases. The CDR3 loop spans 18 amino acids. The CDR3 sequence is CASSHDLPGLAGVREQYF. The CDR3, as DNA: TGTGCCAGCAGCCACGACCTCCCGGGACTAGCGGGGGTCAGGGAGCAGTACTTC.

The chain carries TRBV12-3 or TRBV12-4 and TRBJ2-3; 7 bases match TRBD2. This CDR3 spans 15 amino acids. Trimming cost V 5 bases and J 1 base; bases outside gene matches: 6. The DNA of the CDR3 is TGTGCCAGCAGTGCGCGGGAGAGCGGCACAGATACGCAGTATTTT. This codes for CASSARESGTDTQYF.

This clonotype was seen a handful of times. The genes are TRBV20-1 and TRBJ2-7; TRBD1 matches at 7 bases. The CDR3 runs to 15 residues. CDR1 is DFQATT, CDR2 SNEGSKA, per germline (reference sequence). Losses at the gene ends were 0 bases for V and 6 bases for J; bases not matched to a gene: 11. CDR3: CSARDFRDSSAEQYF. Here the CDR3 DNA reads TGCAGTGCTAGAGATTTCCGGGACAGTTCCGCCGAGCAGTACTTC.

The chain is built from TRBV9 and TRBJ2-2; possible D gene TRBD2, 6 bases. The germline V gene encodes CDR1 SGDLS and CDR2 YYNGEE. The V end was cut by 0 bases, the J end by 3 bases, with 12 bases between. This CDR3 region has 16 residues. The CDR3 loop reads CASSVAITSYTGELFF. CDR3 coding DNA: TGTGCCAGCAGCGTAGCTATAACTAGCTACACCGGGGAGCTGTTTTTT.

This clonotype appeared a few times. The chain combines TRBV6-5 with TRBJ1-6; 8 bases agree with TRBD1. Germline lookup yields CDR1 MNHEY and CDR2 SVGAGI. The ends lost 2 bases at V and 10 bases at J; junction bases unmatched: 7. The CDR3 spans 15 residues. CDR3 in DNA: TGTGCCAGCAGTTACGACGGACAGGGTGGGTCACCCCTCCACTTT. Protein product: CASSYDGQGGSPLHF.

This clonotype was counted a few times. The V gene is TRBV28, the J gene TRBJ2-5; D unresolved. The germline gives CDR1 MDHEN, CDR2 SYDVKM. This CDR3 region has 12 residues. Trimming took off 3 bases at V and 4 bases at J, with 6 bases between the two ends. The CDR3 coding sequence is TGTGCCAGCAGTTTGGAAACAGAGACCCAGTACTTC. Encoded protein: CASSLETETQYF. Looking up the rest from reference TRBV28 and TRBJ2-5 gives the full variable domain: DVKVTQSSRYLVKRTGEKVFLECVQDMDHENMFWYRQDPGLGLRLIYFSYDVKMKEKGDIPEGYSVSREKKERFSLILESASTNQTSMYLCASSLETETQYFGPGTRLLVL.

This clonotype has only a few counts. The rearrangement links TRBV6-5 to TRBJ2-1; TRBD1 matches at 9 bases. The V segment lost 10 bases and the J segment 5 bases; nucleotides outside the gene matches: 12. Germline V gene sequence: CDR1 MNHEY, CDR2 SVGAGI. This CDR3 has 15 residues. The CDR3 here is CATCERDRVHNEQFF. In DNA, the CDR3 is TGTGCCACGTGTGAACGGGACAGGGTCCACAATGAGCAGTTCTTC.

This clonotype came up a few times. The chain recombines TRBV20-1 with TRBJ2-7; the match to TRBD1 covers 7 bases. This CDR3 has 13 residues. V lost 1 base to trimming and J lost 5 bases; unmatched junction nucleotides: 5. CDR1 and CDR2 (germline): DFQATT, SNEGSKA (reference sequence). The CDR3 DNA follows: TGCAGTGCTAGAGTCAGGGGGATGCACGAGCAGTACTTC. Protein: CSARVRGMHEQYF.

This clonotype was counted ten times or more. V is TRBV7-9 and J is TRBJ1-1, with D perhaps matching TRBD1 (5 bases). This CDR3 region has 11 residues. From germline, CDR1 is SEHNR and CDR2 FQNEAQ (reference sequence). The V gene lost 4 bases and the J gene lost 6 bases, with 6 bases spanning the gap. The CDR3 region is CASSSGPEAFF. The CDR3 bases are TGTGCCAGCAGCTCAGGGCCTGAAGCTTTCTTT.

The chain combines TRBV5-1 with TRBJ1-1, with unresolved D. V was trimmed by 2 bases and J by 8 bases, leaving 13 bases between them. CDR1 is SGHRS, CDR2 YFSETQ, per germline. CDR3 length: 13 amino acids. The CDR3 nucleotides are TGCGCCAGCAGCTTAAACCCTTCTCCAGAAGCTTTCTTT. Protein sequence: CASSLNPSPEAFF.

This clonotype was recorded a few times. The rearrangement joins TRBV28 to TRBJ1-1; the D is unclear. Germline V gene data show CDR1 as MDHEN and CDR2 as SYDVKM. There are 13 residues in the CDR3. Trimming stripped 10 bases from V and 5 bases from J, with 17 bases between. This CDR3 is CATSLNRVTEAFF. CDR3 nucleotides: TGTGCCACCTCCCTCAATCGGGTGACTGAAGCTTTCTTT. Using reference TRBV28 and TRBJ1-1 for the parts outside the CDR3, the full variable domain is DVKVTQSSRYLVKRTGEKVFLECVQDMDHENMFWYRQDPGLGLRLIYFSYDVKMKEKGDIPEGYSVSREKKERFSLILESASTNQTSMYLCATSLNRVTEAFFGQGTRLTVV.

The chain links TRBV4-2 to TRBJ1-2, with a tentative D call TRBD1 (6 bases). From germline, CDR1 is LGHNA and CDR2 YNFKEQ. This CDR3 spans 16 amino acids. Deletions cut 1 base from V and 4 bases from J, with 16 bases between. CDR3 sequence: CASSQAHREEGYGYTF. In DNA form, the CDR3 reads TGTGCCAGCAGCCAAGCCCACAGGGAAGAAGGCTATGGCTACACCTTC.

This clonotype was recorded a few times. The chain employs TRBV12-3 or TRBV12-4 and TRBJ1-5; 7 bases map to TRBD1. The CDR3 totals 14 residues. Trimming at V came to 6 bases and at J to 0 bases, leaving 2 bases not matched to a gene. The CDR3 here is CASRGDSSNQPQHF. As DNA, the CDR3 is TGTGCCAGCAGGGGGGACAGTAGCAATCAGCCCCAGCATTTT.

This clonotype was seen only a few times. The chain carries TRBV19 and TRBJ1-6; D perhaps matches TRBD1 (5 bases). CDR1 and CDR2 from the germline V gene are LNHDA and SQIVND (reference sequence). V was cut by 3 bases and J by 8 bases, with 11 bases left in between. The CDR3 loop spans 14 amino acids. CDR3 coding DNA: TGTGCCAGTAGTATCCTGGGGGTGGATTCACCCCTCCACTTT. Translating it yields CASSILGVDSPLHF.

This chain joins TRBV4-1 and TRBJ1-2, with no clear D. The CDR3 spans 14 residues. In germline, CDR1 is MGHRA, CDR2 YSYEKL. V lost 0 bases and J 8 bases, leaving 13 bases between the germline ends. CDR3 region: CASSQDSALGGYTF. The CDR3 DNA reads TGCGCCAGCAGCCAAGATAGTGCTTTAGGGGGCTACACCTTC.

This clonotype was picked up a small number of times. The chain joins TRBV5-4 to TRBJ2-3; D gene uncertain. V lost 4 bases to trimming and J lost 0 bases, with 12 bases between them. Germline V gene sequence: CDR1 SGHNT, CDR2 YYREEE (reference sequence). This CDR3 comprises 15 residues. The CDR3 loop is CASSNSRPSTDTQYF. CDR3 coding DNA: TGTGCCAGCAGCAATAGCAGGCCTAGCACAGATACGCAGTATTTT.

This clonotype came up a few times. The chain uses TRBV7-9 and TRBJ2-4; no firm D call. The V gene's germline CDR1 is SEHNR and CDR2 FQNEAQ (reference sequence). The CDR3 is 13 amino acids. The ends were cut back, 8 bases at V and 6 bases at J, with 14 bases in the middle. The CDR3 nucleotides are TGTGCCAGCGGTTCGGGTCAGAGAAACATTCAGTACTTC. Amino acid sequence: CASGSGQRNIQYF. The variable domain in full, with the rest retrieved from reference TRBV7-9 and TRBJ2-4, is DTGVSQNPRHKITKRGQNVTFRCDPISEHNRLYWYRQTLGQGPEFLTYFQNEAQLEKSRLLSDRFSAERPKGSFSTLEIQRTEQGDSAMYLCASGSGQRNIQYFGAGTRLSVL.

This clonotype occurred a few times. The CDR3 nucleotides read TGCAGTGCTCCGCGAGCGGGAGGAGGGGAGACCCAGTACTTC. This gives the protein CSAPRAGGGETQYF. This chain joins TRBV20-1 and TRBJ2-5; 9 bases are a match to TRBD2. Losses at the gene ends were 5 bases for V and 5 bases for J; bases not matched to a gene: 9. The CDR3 loop spans 14 amino acids. CDR1 and CDR2 (germline): DFQATT, SNEGSKA (reference sequence).